The 10 T cell receptor beta chains below were found in one sample sequenced in a study of blood T cell repertoires in COVID-19. Sequencing used immunoSEQ multiplex PCR; TCRdb keeps in-frame clones, though not all of them. This sample has 300,000 to 450,000 clones, with 80% to 90% found just once. Sequences were obtained from PBMCs or T cells enriched from blood (not recorded which). The receptors originated from a man aged 18 to 29 who had recovered from COVID-19.

The chain is built from TRBV11-2 and TRBJ1-1, with D tentatively TRBD1 (5 bases). The CDR3 length is 15 residues. Trimming pared 5 bases from V and 2 bases from J, leaving 15 bases between. Germline values: CDR1 SGHAT, CDR2 FQNNGV. CDR3 nucleotides: TGTGCCAGCAGCCGCCCCGCGGGGCCCAACACTGAAGCTTTCTTT. It translates to CASSRPAGPNTEAFF.

The chain carries TRBV6-5 and TRBJ2-1; TRBD2 aligns across 9 bases. V lost 1 base and J lost 7; bases outside the gene matches: 8. Germline loops: CDR1 MNHEY, CDR2 SVGAGI. The CDR3 runs to 16 residues. The CDR3 sequence is CASSYFLGGRGNEQFF. In DNA, the CDR3 is TGTGCCAGCAGTTACTTTCTCGGCGGGAGGGGTAATGAGCAGTTCTTC.

The chain is built from TRBV14 and TRBJ1-1, with a tentative D call TRBD1 (6 bases). The V gene lost 2 bases and the J gene lost 12 bases, with 13 bases spanning the gap. CDR1 and CDR2 from the germline V gene are SGHDN and FVKESK. The CDR3 covers 12 residues. CDR3 coding DNA: TGTGCCAGCAGCCAACAGGGGCTCTGGACTTTCTTT. Protein sequence: CASSQQGLWTFF.

The CDR3 nucleotides read TGTGCTAGTGGTTTCGCCGGGACAGCATTCTCTGGAAACACCATATATTTT. As protein: CASGFAGTAFSGNTIYF. This chain links TRBV12-5 with TRBJ1-3; 7 positions agree with TRBD1. From germline, CDR1 is LGHNT and CDR2 FRNRAP. V dropped 3 bases and J dropped 0; count of bases not matched to a gene: 8. The CDR3 is 17 amino acids.

CDR3 bases: TGTGCCAGCAGGGACAGGGGTCAACAAGCTTTCTTT. Translated, it gives CASRDRGQQAFF. The chain couples TRBV6-5 to TRBJ1-1; TRBD1 matches at 9 bases. The CDR3 extends over 12 amino acids. The junction had 5 bases not matched to a gene; V was cut back by 6 bases and J by 9 bases. The V gene's germline CDR1 is MNHEY and CDR2 SVGAGI.

This chain joins TRBV19 and TRBJ1-2; D is perhaps TRBD1 (5 bases). Germline V lookup: CDR1 LNHDA, CDR2 SQIVND (reference sequence). CDR3 length: 11 amino acids. The ends were cut back, 5 bases at V and 6 bases at J, with 7 bases in the middle. For the CDR3, the DNA is TGTGCCAGTAGTCGCAGGGATGGCTACACCTTC. The encoded protein is CASSRRDGYTF.

The chain recombines TRBV5-1 with TRBJ2-1; possible D gene TRBD2, 5 bases. Germline CDR1 is SGHRS and CDR2 is YFSETQ. This CDR3 comprises 15 residues. Between the trimmed V and J ends, which lost 0 bases and 4 bases, there was a span of 11 bases. The CDR3 DNA sequence: TGCGCCAGCAGCTTGGGTCCTAGGGAGTACAATGAGCAGTTCTTC. Encoded protein: CASSLGPREYNEQFF.

A few counts support this clone. The rearrangement joins TRBV7-9 to TRBJ2-1, with D possibly TRBD1 on 6 matching bases. The CDR3 contains 16 residues. V lost 0 bases and J lost 3, with 12 bases in between. The germline gives CDR1 SEHNR, CDR2 FQNEAQ (reference sequence). The CDR3 region is CASSLALDSLYNEQFF. Written as DNA, the CDR3 is TGTGCCAGCAGCTTAGCGCTGGACAGCCTCTACAATGAGCAGTTCTTC.

The CDR3 loop is CSVGSGSPADTQYF. The CDR3 DNA reads TGCAGCGTTGGTAGCGGGAGTCCCGCAGATACGCAGTATTTT. J is TRBJ2-3 and V is TRBV29-1, with 9 positions matching TRBD2. V gave up 4 bases and J gave up 4 bases; unmatched junction bases: 6. CDR1 SQVTM and CDR2 ANQGSEA come from the germline V gene. The CDR3 sequence is 14 residues long.

The V gene is TRBV7-6, the J gene TRBJ1-4, with D possibly TRBD1 on 6 matching bases. The CDR3 has 12 amino acids. Per germline, CDR1 SGHVS and CDR2 FNYEAQ. V dropped 10 bases and J dropped 10 bases, with 16 bases sitting between them. The CDR3 sequence: CAILDRRRKLFF. The CDR3 nucleotides read TGTGCCATCTTAGACAGGAGGAGAAAACTGTTTTTT. Complete variable domain (other parts from reference TRBV7-6 and TRBJ1-4): GAGVSQSPRYKVTKRGQDVALRCDPISGHVSLYWYRQALGQGPEFLTYFNYEAQQDKSGLPNDRFSAERPEGSISTLTIQRTEQRDSAMYRCAILDRRRKLFFGSGTQLSVL.